These T cell receptor beta chains were read from a single sample in a study of cytomegalovirus exposure and HLA in healthy donors. Sequencing used immunoSEQ multiplex PCR; TCRdb keeps in-frame clones, though not all of them. The sample holds 100,000 or so clones, over 70% seen once. Sequences were obtained from PBMCs. These receptors originate from a man aged 40-50 years in good health and CMV-seronegative. CDR3s include the opening cysteine and the closing phenylalanine or tryptophan. The order of the fields is J gene, D gene, clone size, V gene, CDR3 DNA, CDR3 protein. The D gene is left open where the match is weak. Clone size appears in some rows only: once, few, many, or a class for an expanded clone.

j_gene: TRBJ2-7
d_gene: TRBD2
abundance: -
v_gene: TRBV7-2
CDR3nt: TGTGCCAGCAGCTTAGGGGAGAGCGGGAGGGTCTACGAGCAGTACTTC
CDR3aa: CASSLGESGRVYEQYF

j_gene: TRBJ2-7
d_gene: TRBD2
abundance: few
v_gene: TRBV5-8
CDR3nt: TGTGCCAGCAGCTTGGAACCAACCGCGGGGGGGACCGAGCAGTACTTC
CDR3aa: CASSLEPTAGGTEQYF

j_gene: TRBJ1-4
d_gene: -
abundance: -
v_gene: TRBV6-5
CDR3nt: TGTGCCAGCAGTTACTCGCCAGGGAGGTACGAAAAACTGTTTTTT
CDR3aa: CASSYSPGRYEKLFF

j_gene: TRBJ2-7
d_gene: -
abundance: -
v_gene: TRBV27
CDR3nt: TGTGCCAGCAGTTTGTCCGGGGGCTCCTACGAGCAGTACTTC
CDR3aa: CASSLSGGSYEQYF

j_gene: TRBJ1-4
d_gene: -
abundance: -
v_gene: TRBV5-5
CDR3nt: TGTGCCAGCAGCTTAACAGGGTCGAATGAAAAACTGTTTTTT
CDR3aa: CASSLTGSNEKLFF

j_gene: TRBJ1-6
d_gene: -
abundance: few
v_gene: TRBV18
CDR3nt: TGTGCCAGCTCAACGTTCCAGGGCGCCCTCCACTTT
CDR3aa: CASSTFQGALHF

j_gene: TRBJ1-2
d_gene: -
abundance: -
v_gene: TRBV5-1
CDR3nt: TGCGCCAGCAGCTCCTTGGCGGGGGCGGACGGCTACACCTTC
CDR3aa: CASSSLAGADGYTF

j_gene: TRBJ1-1
d_gene: TRBD1
abundance: -
v_gene: TRBV19
CDR3nt: TGTGCCAGTAGTTCCCGACAGGGGTTTGAAGCTTTCTTT
CDR3aa: CASSSRQGFEAFF

j_gene: TRBJ1-1
d_gene: TRBD1
abundance: -
v_gene: TRBV2
CDR3nt: TGTGCCACTGCCGGGACAGGGGACACTGAAGCTTTCTTT
CDR3aa: CATAGTGDTEAFF

j_gene: TRBJ1-6
d_gene: -
abundance: -
v_gene: TRBV2
CDR3nt: TGTGCCAGCAGTGAGGAGAATTCACCCCTCCACTTT
CDR3aa: CASSEENSPLHF

j_gene: TRBJ2-6
d_gene: TRBD1
abundance: -
v_gene: TRBV5-8
CDR3nt: TGTGCCAGCAAAAGGACAGGCTCTGGGGCCAACGTCCTGACTTTC
CDR3aa: CASKRTGSGANVLTF

j_gene: TRBJ2-7
d_gene: -
abundance: -
v_gene: TRBV7-9
CDR3nt: TGTGCCAGCCGGTACGGTTACGAGCAGTACTTC
CDR3aa: CASRYGYEQYF

j_gene: TRBJ1-2
d_gene: -
abundance: -
v_gene: TRBV7-9
CDR3nt: TGTGCCAGCACCCCGGAGGGAGTAAAGGGCTACACCTTC
CDR3aa: CASTPEGVKGYTF

j_gene: TRBJ2-7
d_gene: TRBD1
abundance: -
v_gene: TRBV5-6
CDR3nt: TGTGCCAGCAGCTTTTGGGACAGGCCCTACGAGCAGTACTTC
CDR3aa: CASSFWDRPYEQYF

j_gene: TRBJ2-3
d_gene: -
abundance: -
v_gene: TRBV9
CDR3nt: TGTGCCAGCGACCCTCTGGGGGAGGTCACAGATACGCAGTATTTT
CDR3aa: CASDPLGEVTDTQYF

j_gene: TRBJ2-3
d_gene: TRBD2
abundance: -
v_gene: TRBV6-4
CDR3nt: TGTGCCAGCAGTGACGGGGCGGGGGGGCCAGATACGCAGTATTTT
CDR3aa: CASSDGAGGPDTQYF

j_gene: TRBJ1-2
d_gene: -
abundance: few
v_gene: TRBV6-5
CDR3nt: TGTGCCAGCAGTTACTCGACAGTGACGCCCTATGGCTACACCTTC
CDR3aa: CASSYSTVTPYGYTF

j_gene: TRBJ2-1
d_gene: TRBD1
abundance: once
v_gene: TRBV7-9
CDR3nt: TGTGCCAGCAGTCCCCGGACAGGGGGCTCCAATTACTCCTACAATGAGCAGTTCTTC
CDR3aa: CASSPRTGGSNYSYNEQFF

j_gene: TRBJ1-5
d_gene: TRBD1
abundance: few
v_gene: TRBV16
CDR3nt: TGTGCCAGCAGCCAAAGGGACAGAGGGGGAAATCAGCCCCAGCATTTT
CDR3aa: CASSQRDRGGNQPQHF

j_gene: TRBJ1-4
d_gene: -
abundance: -
v_gene: TRBV4-1
CDR3nt: TGCGCCAGCAGCCCGGACAGAATTAATGAAAAACTGTTTTTT
CDR3aa: CASSPDRINEKLFF

j_gene: TRBJ2-3
d_gene: -
abundance: -
v_gene: TRBV18
CDR3nt: TGTGCCGGCTCACCACCGGCGGGTCCTACGCAGTATTTT
CDR3aa: CAGSPPAGPTQYF

j_gene: TRBJ2-3
d_gene: TRBD2
abundance: -
v_gene: TRBV4-2
CDR3nt: TGTGCCAGCAGCCAAGGGGGAGGGATCACAGATACGCAGTATTTT
CDR3aa: CASSQGGGITDTQYF

j_gene: TRBJ1-4
d_gene: -
abundance: -
v_gene: TRBV4-1
CDR3nt: TGCGCCAGCAGCCAATCAGGGGTAGTAACTAATGAAAAACTGTTTTTT
CDR3aa: CASSQSGVVTNEKLFF

j_gene: TRBJ2-7
d_gene: TRBD1
abundance: -
v_gene: TRBV4-2
CDR3nt: TGTGCCAGCAGCCAAGACAGGGGGCACTCCTACGAGCAGTACTTC
CDR3aa: CASSQDRGHSYEQYF

j_gene: TRBJ2-7
d_gene: -
abundance: -
v_gene: TRBV7-9
CDR3nt: TGTGCCAGCAGTCGGCACAGCGGGGAGCAGTACTTC
CDR3aa: CASSRHSGEQYF

j_gene: TRBJ1-1
d_gene: -
abundance: -
v_gene: TRBV28
CDR3nt: TGTGCCAGCAGTTCTTTAGGAGAAAAAACTGAAGCTTTCTTT
CDR3aa: CASSSLGEKTEAFF

j_gene: TRBJ2-7
d_gene: TRBD2
abundance: once
v_gene: TRBV25-1
CDR3nt: TGTGCCAGCAGCCCCGGGGGGGTCTACGAGCAGTACTTC
CDR3aa: CASSPGGVYEQYF

j_gene: TRBJ2-2
d_gene: TRBD1
abundance: once
v_gene: TRBV18
CDR3nt: TGTGCCAGCTCACCGAGGACAGGGGATAACGGGGAGCTGTTTTTT
CDR3aa: CASSPRTGDNGELFF

j_gene: TRBJ2-6
d_gene: -
abundance: few
v_gene: TRBV7-9
CDR3nt: TGTGCCAGCAGCTCCTCTGAGTCTGGGGCCAACGTCCTGACTTTC
CDR3aa: CASSSSESGANVLTF

j_gene: TRBJ2-7
d_gene: TRBD1
abundance: few
v_gene: TRBV5-1
CDR3nt: TGCGCCAGCAGCGGGGGATGGGACAGGGGGTCCTACGAGCAGTACTTC
CDR3aa: CASSGGWDRGSYEQYF

j_gene: TRBJ1-1
d_gene: TRBD1
abundance: -
v_gene: TRBV7-2
CDR3nt: TGTGCCAGCAGCCTGGGCCACAGGGGTGGGGTGTCTGAAGCTTTCTTT
CDR3aa: CASSLGHRGGVSEAFF

j_gene: TRBJ2-7
d_gene: TRBD2
abundance: few
v_gene: TRBV4-1
CDR3nt: TGCGCCAGCAGCCAACCGACTAGCGGGAGGAACGAGCAGTACTTC
CDR3aa: CASSQPTSGRNEQYF

j_gene: TRBJ2-3
d_gene: -
abundance: -
v_gene: TRBV5-4
CDR3nt: TGTGCCAGCAGCTCCCCAGGGGCGGGCACAGATACGCAGTATTTT
CDR3aa: CASSSPGAGTDTQYF

j_gene: TRBJ2-3
d_gene: TRBD2
abundance: -
v_gene: TRBV7-9
CDR3nt: TGTTCCAGCAGCTTAAACGGACTAGCGGGACATGATACGCAGTATTTT
CDR3aa: CSSSLNGLAGHDTQYF

j_gene: TRBJ1-4
d_gene: -
abundance: few
v_gene: TRBV4-1
CDR3nt: TGCGCCAGCAGCCAAGAGGTTGTGGTGAGGGAAAAACTGTTTTTT
CDR3aa: CASSQEVVVREKLFF

j_gene: TRBJ2-3
d_gene: TRBD2
abundance: -
v_gene: TRBV5-4
CDR3nt: TGTGCCAGCAGCCTCGGACTAGCGGGTATCACAGATACGCAGTATTTT
CDR3aa: CASSLGLAGITDTQYF

j_gene: TRBJ2-3
d_gene: TRBD1
abundance: -
v_gene: TRBV5-1
CDR3nt: TGCGCCAGCAGCTCGGGGACAGCCACAGATACGCAGTATTTT
CDR3aa: CASSSGTATDTQYF

j_gene: TRBJ2-7
d_gene: TRBD2
abundance: -
v_gene: TRBV2
CDR3nt: TGTGCCAGCAGTGTGGATCAGCGGGGCCCAGGCAACGAGCAGTACTTC
CDR3aa: CASSVDQRGPGNEQYF

j_gene: TRBJ1-2
d_gene: -
abundance: -
v_gene: TRBV6-5
CDR3nt: TGTGCCAGCAGTCAACAGCCTAACTATGGCTACACCTTC
CDR3aa: CASSQQPNYGYTF

j_gene: TRBJ2-7
d_gene: TRBD2
abundance: -
v_gene: TRBV7-6
CDR3nt: TGTGCCAGCAGCTCCTTGGGACTAGCGGGAACCTACGAGCAGTACTTC
CDR3aa: CASSSLGLAGTYEQYF

j_gene: TRBJ2-5
d_gene: -
abundance: -
v_gene: TRBV6-5
CDR3nt: TGTGCCAGCAGTTTCGGGGGTAGGGAGACCCAGTACTTC
CDR3aa: CASSFGGRETQYF

j_gene: TRBJ1-1
d_gene: TRBD1
abundance: -
v_gene: TRBV11-3
CDR3nt: TGTGCCAGCACCCGAGTAGGACAGGGTTTTAGAGGTACTGAAGCTTTCTTT
CDR3aa: CASTRVGQGFRGTEAFF

j_gene: TRBJ1-1
d_gene: -
abundance: -
v_gene: TRBV6-6
CDR3nt: TGTGCCAGCAGAAGCCCGGACAAGACTCGCAACACTGAAGCTTTCTTT
CDR3aa: CASRSPDKTRNTEAFF

j_gene: TRBJ2-7
d_gene: -
abundance: once
v_gene: TRBV7-9
CDR3nt: TGTGCCAGCAACGAGGAGGTAGCGCCATACGAGCAGTACTTC
CDR3aa: CASNEEVAPYEQYF

j_gene: TRBJ1-6
d_gene: TRBD1
abundance: few
v_gene: TRBV15
CDR3nt: TGTGCCACCAGCAGGGGGACAGGGCCACGGTCACCCCTCCACTTT
CDR3aa: CATSRGTGPRSPLHF

j_gene: TRBJ1-6
d_gene: -
abundance: few
v_gene: TRBV7-2
CDR3nt: TGTGCCAGCAGCCCAACATCCGGGACATTATCACCCCTCCACTTT
CDR3aa: CASSPTSGTLSPLHF

j_gene: TRBJ2-7
d_gene: -
abundance: -
v_gene: TRBV18
CDR3nt: TGTGCCAGCTCAGGAACAGGGCGCTACGAGCAGTACTTC
CDR3aa: CASSGTGRYEQYF

j_gene: TRBJ2-2
d_gene: -
abundance: -
v_gene: TRBV9
CDR3nt: TGTGCCAGCAGCGGGGGCCGGGCAGGGACCGGGGAGCTGTTTTTT
CDR3aa: CASSGGRAGTGELFF